This T cell receptor beta chain is drawn from a study of regulatory T cells in long-lasting Graves disease. This clonotype was seen repeatedly, ten times or more. The CDR3 contains 15 residues. V dropped 6 bases and J dropped 5; count of bases not matched to a gene: 8. Germline assignment: CDR1 SGHTA and CDR2 FQGNSA. Sample time point: newly diagnosed GD, antithyroid drugs for less than 3 months. Extracted PBMC RNA gave rise to the TCR library. Building of the TCR beta libraries involved iRepertoire HTBI primers and Arm-PCR of CDR3 regions. One entry per CDR3 protein results from TCRdb running MiXCR on the multiplex PCR reads. The sample includes 250,000 or so distinct CDR3 sequences, around 20% of them seen just once.

The origin of this receptor is a female donor with Graves disease. Sequenced material: peripheral blood mononuclear cells (PBMCs), taken at new diagnosis, from a patient treated with antithyroid drugs. This chain uses TRBV7-2 with TRBJ2-7, with 12 bases identical to TRBD2. CDR3 region: CASSSRLAGEDEQYF. The DNA of the CDR3 is TGTGCCAGCAGTTCCCGACTAGCGGGAGAAGACGAGCAGTACTTC.